This T cell receptor beta chain comes out of a study of blood T cell repertoires in COVID-19. Study background: The origin of the acute and convalescent COVID-19 samples was the United States, Italy and Spain.

The data were produced by immunoSEQ multiplex PCR, yet TCRdb's version contains in-frame clones alone and is incomplete. The repertoire holds around 93,000 clones, with 60% to 85% as singletons. The CDR3 loop spans 16 amino acids. Trimming cost V 11 bases and J 0 bases, with 19 bases left between them. Germline loops: CDR1 SEHNR, CDR2 FQNEAQ (reference sequence). J is TRBJ2-2 and V is TRBV7-9; tentatively, D is TRBD1 (6 bases). The clonotype comes from an elderly woman with acute or convalescent COVID-19. Sequenced: peripheral blood. The CDR3 DNA sequence: TGTGCCTTTACGGGGCAGGGGTACGCGAACACCGGGGAGCTGTTTTTT. Translated: CAFTGQGYANTGELFF.